A single T cell receptor (beta chain) is shown here with its context. Trimming took 6 bases from V and 3 from J, leaving 15 bases between them. This CDR3 spans 14 amino acids. Germline CDR1 MNHEY, CDR2 SMNVEV (reference sequence). With a J-beta primer mix and a sample-barcoded 5' primer, a second PCR ran about 7 to 12 cycles. TCRdb reprocessed the 5' RACE reads via MiXCR and lists one record per CDR3 protein. The table includes more than 1.4 million distinct CDR3 sequences, about 40% detected once. This sample is drawn from a study of blood T cells in healthy people across ages. Roughly 10 milliliters was the volume of peripheral blood drawn from each donor.

The V gene is TRBV27, the J gene TRBJ2-7, with D possibly matching TRBD1 (6 bases). Sequenced input: blood. This clonotype originated in a woman aged 18-29 years in good health. CDR3 sequence (DNA): TGTGCCAGCAGCCCCGTGACAGGTAGCTACGAGCAGTACTTC. This encodes CASSPVTGSYEQYF.